This paragraph covers one TCR beta chain sequence. These data are taken from a study of blood T cell repertoires in COVID-19. Trimming stripped 2 bases from V and 6 bases from J, with 14 bases between. CDR3 length equals 14 residues. Germline values: CDR1 SGHVS, CDR2 FNYEAQ. Clones were sequenced by immunoSEQ multiplex PCR, and TCRdb holds only the in-frame ones, with some missing. The sample gives 150,000 to 200,000 clones, approximately 92% of which show up once; under 3% is in the top ten. The sequence was collected from a woman in her thirties or forties with acute COVID-19. The specimen was PBMCs or T cells enriched from blood (not recorded which). The chain links TRBV7-6 to TRBJ2-7; weak D call: TRBD1 (6 bases). The CDR3 nucleotides read TGTGCCAGCAGCTTAAGGCAGGGGTTTTCCGAGCAGTACTTC. This encodes CASSLRQGFSEQYF.